This T cell receptor (beta chain) was observed in a study of blood T cell repertoires in COVID-19 (dated by TCRdb to the early 2020s). Background on the whole study: The collaborator samples originated in the United States, Italy and Spain and spanned the acute and convalescent phases of COVID-19. Where available, HLA class I and class II types were obtained from metadata supplied by the sample provider rather than from assay-based typing. Deeply sampled blood TCRbeta repertoires from subjects exposed to, actively infected with, or recovered from COVID-19 were included in the dataset. The repertoires were released in a freely available public database meant as a resource for research on the immune response to SARS-CoV-2. The material from the prospective study consisted of cDNA or gDNA derived from T cells, B-cell-depleted T cells, or PBMCs. The sample metadata nearly always contained a de-identified subject ID, COVID-19 status, age in years and sex. Samples were obtained from the ongoing ImmuneRACE study (first 160 participants) and from about 1,300 subjects provided by 6 global collaborators. Paper-wide results and their limitations: The amount of clinical and demographic metadata varied by source and participant and was provided uncurated.

From the cysteine through the phenylalanine, the CDR3 covers 18 amino acids. CDR3 DNA is the only sequence kept; it has 54 bases, read in frame from the first base. TCRbeta CDR3 regions were amplified from genomic DNA by means of the immunoSEQ Assay, a bias-controlled multiplex PCR. The authors processed their data as follows. The number of nucleated cells in each sample was estimated from the amplification of reference gene primers within the assay. Sequence reads were collapsed and filtered to measure the absolute abundance of every unique TCRbeta CDR3 rearrangement. For each sample, productive Simpson clonality was calculated by taking the square root of Simpson's diversity index across productive rearrangements. In its TCRdb copy, this immuneACCESS table keeps in-frame sequences only and misses some clones. Where compared with another copy, unresolved V genes explain less than half of these, and the others have no known cause. D and trimming come from the DNA, and the V and J calls and clone size come from that table. This sample is represented by roughly 73,000 clones; 75% to 85% of them were singletons. The leading ten clones occupy 20% to 25% of the sample.

Whole blood was collected in K2EDTA tubes by collaborating institutions according to the institutions' own protocols. Collaborator samples were shipped for TCRbeta analysis as frozen whole blood, isolated PBMCs, or DNA extracted from either sample type. Comments on this clone: No antigen is known for it. No base-level quality is on record; no much larger clone is a single base apart.

This receptor was identified in a woman in her sixties or seventies with acute or convalescent COVID-19. The rearrangement joined TRBV1 to TRBJ2-6; no DNA check was done on the table's D call, TRBD1. TRBV1 is listed as a pseudogene. What was sequenced was peripheral blood. The CDR3 region has the sequence CTSNGRQGPYSGANVLTF. The DNA sequence reads TGCACCAGCAATGGCCGACAGGGACCTTACTCTGGGGCCAACGTCCTGACTTTC.